The clone carrying this T cell receptor beta chain was detected once. Its antigen is unknown. The data were produced by immunoSEQ multiplex PCR, yet TCRdb's version contains in-frame clones alone and is incomplete. Seen here are 75,000 to 90,000 clones, approximately 85% observed once, and the top ten hold over 2.5%. V was cut by 1 base and J by 0 bases, with 14 bases left in between. This CDR3 comprises 17 residues. CDR1 is SGHTA, CDR2 FQGNSA, per germline. This sample stems from a study of T cells in localized non-small cell lung cancer. Overall study results and limits: When the top 100 tumor clones were examined, a median about 60 of them also appeared in the adjacent lung, which was paired and uninvolved. Uninvolved adjacent lung showed the highest T cell clonality, exceeding tumor.

The chain employs TRBV7-2 and TRBJ2-3; perhaps D is TRBD1 or TRBD2 (6 bases each). The receptor comes from a man between 40 and 70 years old with stage I lung adenocarcinoma. Sequenced material: peripheral blood, taken before any cancer treatment. CDR3 DNA: TGTGCCAGCAGCTTAGTTCACGGGGGCCTTAGCACAGATACGCAGTATTTT. Translated: CASSLVHGGLSTDTQYF.